A single sample is the source of the 22 T cell receptor beta chains below, sequenced in a study of control samples from healthy donors and cancer patients. TCRdb's table, derived via immunoSEQ multiplex PCR, lists solely in-frame clones and lacks some. Of 130,000 or so clones in the sample, just under 95% were seen once. Sequencing was done on a sample of PBMCs. Source of these receptors: a man in his 60s with colorectal cancer.

The DNA for the CDR3 is TGTGCCAGCAGTTACTCGAGTTACAGAGGACTGTACGAGCAGTACTTC. Translating it yields CASSYSSYRGLYEQYF. The J gene is TRBJ2-7, the V gene TRBV6-6, with a tentative D call TRBD2 (5 bases). Per the germline V gene, CDR1 is MNHNY and CDR2 is SVGAGI (reference sequence). V lost 0 bases to trimming and J lost 4 bases, with 16 bases between them. The CDR3 contains 16 residues.

The V and J genes are TRBV11-2 and TRBJ2-7; 9 bases fit TRBD2. The germline CDR1 and CDR2 sequences are SGHAT and FQNNGV. The CDR3 covers 15 residues. The V gene end was trimmed by 2 bases and the J gene end by 3 bases; junction bases not matched to a gene: 5. CDR3 DNA: TGTGCCAGCAGCTTATCGGGACTAGCACGCTACGAGCAGTACTTC. Its translation is CASSLSGLARYEQYF.

As for this clone: A junction boundary mismatches the germline segment, possibly from a read error. The chain joins TRBV6-5 to TRBJ2-7, with 7 bases that match TRBD1. This CDR3 spans 13 amino acids. Germline CDR1 reads MNHEY; CDR2 reads SVGAGI. The CDR3 bases are TGTGCCAGCACTTCCACAGGGGACGTGACTCAACACTTC. Protein sequence: CASTSTGDVTQHF.

This chain links TRBV30 with TRBJ1-5; D might be TRBD1 (5 bases). Trimming shortened V by 1 base and J by 3 bases, and 10 bases separated the two germline ends. This CDR3 contains 14 residues. Per the germline V gene, CDR1 is GTSNPN and CDR2 is SVGIG (reference sequence). For the CDR3, the DNA is TGTGCCTGGAGTGCCGCAGGGACCAATCAGCCCCAGCATTTT. Translating gives CAWSAAGTNQPQHF.

V is TRBV11-2 and J is TRBJ2-1; possibly TRBD2 for D (6 bases). CDR1 and CDR2 (germline): SGHAT, FQNNGV. The CDR3 contains 15 residues. Trimming stripped 1 base from V and 4 bases from J, with 11 bases between. CDR3 amino acids: CASSLVGGYYNEQFF. In DNA, the CDR3 is TGTGCCAGCAGCTTAGTCGGGGGATATTACAATGAGCAGTTCTTC.

The V and J genes are TRBV9 and TRBJ2-1, with D maybe TRBD1 (6 bases). V was shortened by 4 bases and J by 7 bases, with 27 bases between the two germline ends. Germline CDR1 SGDLS, CDR2 YYNGEE. The CDR3 totals 18 residues. The CDR3: CASSHRPLTGPPGNEQFF. CDR3 in DNA: TGTGCCAGCAGCCACCGCCCCTTGACAGGCCCACCGGGGAATGAGCAGTTCTTC.

The chain links TRBV30 to TRBJ2-5, with 9 bases fitting TRBD1. V was pared by 3 bases and J by 5 bases, with 10 bases of the junction left unmatched. CDR1 and CDR2 (germline): GTSNPN, SVGIG (reference sequence). The CDR3 has 15 residues. CDR3 protein: CAWRSTQGAWETQYF. For the CDR3, the DNA is TGTGCCTGGAGGTCCACACAGGGGGCGTGGGAGACCCAGTACTTC.

The DNA for the CDR3 is TGTGCCAGCAGTTCCCCTACCCGGGGGGGCCCAGATACGCAGTATTTT. Its protein is CASSSPTRGGPDTQYF. The chain carries TRBV6-5 and TRBJ2-3, with 8 bases lining up with TRBD2. The ends lost 4 bases at V and 4 bases at J; junction bases unmatched: 10. Germline V CDR1 and CDR2: MNHEY, SVGAGI. The CDR3 loop spans 16 amino acids.

V is TRBV19 and J is TRBJ2-7; TRBD1 aligns across 9 bases. Germline lookup yields CDR1 LNHDA and CDR2 SQIVND (reference sequence). The junction had 4 bases not matched to a gene; V was cut back by 5 bases and J by 2 bases. This CDR3 spans 14 amino acids. CDR3 sequence reads: CASSSGQGPYEQYF. For the CDR3, the DNA is TGTGCCAGTAGTTCTGGACAGGGGCCCTACGAGCAGTACTTC.

Concerning this clone itself: One end of the junction does not line up with germline, which may come from a read error. This chain joins TRBV19 and TRBJ1-5; 8 bases map to TRBD1. This CDR3 comprises 15 residues. CDR1 is LNHDA, CDR2 SQIVND, per germline (reference sequence). The CDR3 protein is CASRMDRVSNQPQHF. CDR3 sequence (DNA): TGTGCCAGTCGTATGGACAGGGTAAGCAATCAGCCCCAGCATTTT.

This chain links TRBV10-3 with TRBJ2-3; D remains ambiguous. The CDR3 is 13 residues long. Trimming stripped 9 bases from V and 2 bases from J, with 12 bases between. Germline CDR1 ENHRY, CDR2 SYGVKD. CDR3 DNA: TGTGCCATAGCGTCCTCCATCACAGATACGCAGTATTTT. This sequence encodes CAIASSITDTQYF.

The gene calls are TRBV30 and TRBJ2-1; D remains unclear. The CDR3 totals 12 residues. Germline V gene data show CDR1 as GTSNPN and CDR2 as SVGIG (reference sequence). The V gene lost 4 bases and the J gene lost 5 bases, with 9 bases spanning the gap. The CDR3 DNA reads TGTGCCTGGATGGCATTACACAATGAGCAGTTCTTC. It specifies CAWMALHNEQFF.

The chain uses TRBV7-6 and TRBJ2-1; 8 nucleotides align to TRBD2. V shed 5 bases and J 0 bases; nucleotides not matched to a gene: 6. This CDR3 is 16 amino acids long. Germline V gene data show CDR1 as SGHVS and CDR2 as FNYEAQ. Here the CDR3 reads CASSPGAGGSYNEQFF. As DNA, the CDR3 is TGTGCCAGCAGCCCAGGGGCGGGAGGCTCCTACAATGAGCAGTTCTTC.

Here the CDR3 reads CASTPDRAYNSPLHF. In DNA, the CDR3 is TGCGCCAGCACTCCCGATAGGGCATATAATTCACCCCTCCACTTT. This sequence joins TRBV5-1 and TRBJ1-6; D call uncertain. Trimming took off 6 bases at V and 4 bases at J, with 14 bases between the two ends. The CDR3 consists of 15 residues. The V gene's germline CDR1 is SGHRS and CDR2 YFSETQ.

This chain uses TRBV29-1 with TRBJ1-1; 9 bases fit TRBD1. The CDR3 length is 15 residues. With 6 bases clipped from V and 1 base from J, the junction kept 9 bases outside the gene matches. CDR1 is SQVTM and CDR2 is ANQGSEA in the germline V gene. CDR3 residues: CSVGLRGQGNTEAFF. The CDR3 nucleotides read TGCAGCGTCGGACTCCGGGGACAGGGGAACACTGAAGCTTTCTTT.

This clone was picked up one time. V usage is TRBV19 and J usage is TRBJ1-5, with TRBD1 as a possible D gene (5 bases). CDR1 and CDR2 (germline): LNHDA, SQIVND (reference sequence). The CDR3 has 15 amino acids. V was trimmed by 1 base and J by 0 bases, leaving 7 bases between them. The CDR3 region is CASSIGGRSNQPQHF. CDR3 DNA sequence: TGTGCCAGTAGTATAGGGGGACGTAGCAATCAGCCCCAGCATTTT.

The gene calls are TRBV28 and TRBJ2-2; D unresolved. The CDR3 is 13 amino acids. Deletions cut 3 bases from V and 5 bases from J, with 7 bases between. Germline V CDR1 and CDR2: MDHEN, SYDVKM. This CDR3 reads CASSFPLTGELFF. CDR3 bases: TGTGCCAGCAGTTTTCCTTTAACCGGGGAGCTGTTTTTT. The full variable domain, its missing parts supplied by reference TRBV28 and TRBJ2-2, is DVKVTQSSRYLVKRTGEKVFLECVQDMDHENMFWYRQDPGLGLRLIYFSYDVKMKEKGDIPEGYSVSREKKERFSLILESASTNQTSMYLCASSFPLTGELFFGEGSRLTVL.

The chain combines TRBV5-1 with TRBJ1-1, with D hard to call. Trimming removed 2 bases from V and 10 bases from J, with 15 bases in between. The CDR3 is 13 amino acids. CDR1 is SGHRS, CDR2 YFSETQ, per germline. CDR3: CASSFMPLEAAFF. DNA for the CDR3: TGCGCCAGCAGCTTCATGCCCCTCGAGGCAGCTTTCTTT.

The chain employs TRBV6-5 and TRBJ2-7, with TRBD2 matching 8 bases. Germline CDR1 reads MNHEY; CDR2 reads SVGAGI. The J segment lost 3 bases and the V segment lost 0 bases, leaving 7 bases of the junction unmatched. This CDR3 comprises 16 residues. For the CDR3, the DNA is TGTGCCAGCAGTTACTCGCGGGGGGCGAGCCACTACGAGCAGTACTTC. It codes for CASSYSRGASHYEQYF.

The CDR3 DNA reads as TGCGCCAGCAGCAAGGGACTAGCGGACCCACTCGGAGAGACCCAGTACTTC. Translated: CASSKGLADPLGETQYF. V is TRBV5-1 and J is TRBJ2-5, with 11 bases matching TRBD2. After removal of 4 bases from V and 4 bases from J, the junction contained 12 bases not matched to a gene. Germline CDR1 reads SGHRS; CDR2 reads YFSETQ. This CDR3 comprises 17 residues.

This chain connects TRBV7-8 to TRBJ1-2; possible D gene TRBD1, 5 bases. Trimming removed 1 base at V and 4 bases at J, with 7 bases between. Germline V gives CDR1 SGHVS, CDR2 FQNEAQ. The CDR3 has 13 residues. The CDR3 is CASSLGQPYGYTF. CDR3 sequence (DNA): TGTGCCAGCAGCTTAGGACAGCCCTATGGCTACACCTTC.

This clone was detected once. This chain joins TRBV4-1 and TRBJ2-5; D not certain. Germline V gene sequence: CDR1 MGHRA, CDR2 YSYEKL. Between the trimmed V and J ends, which lost 1 base and 0 bases, there was a span of 3 bases. The CDR3 totals 13 residues. The CDR3 here is CASSQAHQETQYF. The CDR3 region has the DNA TGCGCCAGCAGCCAAGCCCACCAAGAGACCCAGTACTTC.